What follows are 9 T cell receptor beta chains derived from one specimen sequenced in a study of T-cell memory formation after mild COVID-19. TCRdb called the 5' RACE reads again in MiXCR, with one record for every CDR3 protein. Seen here are under 550,000 distinct CDR3 sequences, roughly 18% observed once, and the top ten hold about 22%. Sequencing was carried out using PBMCs or a T cell subset sorted from them (not recorded which). The receptors here all came from a young man who had mild COVID-19 (a few samples of this study predate the infection). Cell type and time point are not known.

The table lists this clonotype with a few counts. The CDR3 nucleotides read TGTGCCAGCAGCCAAAGCGGGGGGGAGGAGCTGTTTTTT. This sequence encodes CASSQSGGEELFF. V is TRBV3-1 and J is TRBJ2-2; TRBD2 matches 10 bases. The CDR3 is made up of 13 amino acids. The germline gives CDR1 LGHDT, CDR2 YNNKEL (reference sequence). Losses at the gene ends were 2 bases for V and 10 bases for J; bases not matched to a gene: 1.

CDR3 sequence (DNA): TGTGCCAGCAACTTTCAGGGGGTTGGCTACAATGAGCAGTTCTTC. It specifies CASNFQGVGYNEQFF. V usage is TRBV12-3 or TRBV12-4 and J usage is TRBJ2-1; 7 bases fit TRBD1. Trimming cost V 7 bases and J 3 bases; bases outside gene matches: 9. The CDR3 has 15 residues.

The table lists this clonotype with a few counts. The genes are TRBV5-1 and TRBJ2-1, with D possibly TRBD1 on 5 matching bases. V was pared by 3 bases and J by 1 base, with 8 bases between. CDR3 length: 14 amino acids. CDR1 and CDR2 (germline): SGHRS, YFSETQ. Here the CDR3 reads CASSSTGSYNEQFF. DNA of the CDR3: TGCGCCAGCAGCTCAACAGGTTCCTACAATGAGCAGTTCTTC.

There are a few counts of this clonotype. The chain couples TRBV7-8 to TRBJ1-5; tentatively, D is TRBD1 (5 bases). The V and J ends lost 5 bases and 5 bases respectively, with 13 bases between them. The CDR3 has 14 amino acids. CDR1 and CDR2 (germline): SGHVS, FQNEAQ. The CDR3 coding sequence is TGTGCCAGCAGCACGACAGTTTCTCATCAGCCCCAGCATTTT. Translation: CASSTTVSHQPQHF.

The sample holds many counts of this clonotype. The CDR3 sequence: CASSHGQGAVTEAFF. The CDR3, as DNA: TGCGCCAGCAGCCATGGACAGGGGGCGGTAACTGAAGCTTTCTTT. The J gene is TRBJ1-1, the V gene TRBV5-1; 11 bases align to TRBD1. The CDR3 covers 15 residues. V shed 4 bases, J shed 5 bases, and the junction held 7 bases outside the gene matches. The germline CDR1 and CDR2 sequences are SGHRS and YFSETQ.

This chain links TRBV6-1 with TRBJ1-1; TRBD1 agrees at 10 bases. Germline CDR1 reads MNHNS; CDR2 reads SASEGT. This CDR3 has 15 amino acids. Trimming took 6 bases from V and 3 from J; bases not matched to a gene: 7. Here the CDR3 DNA reads TGTGCCAGCAGGCCTCCGGGACAGGGGTACACTGAAGCTTTCTTT. Protein: CASRPPGQGYTEAFF.

The V and J genes are TRBV6-6 and TRBJ2-2, with a tentative D call TRBD2 (6 bases). CDR1 and CDR2 (germline): MNHNY, SVGAGI (reference sequence). The CDR3 is made up of 15 amino acids. V was shortened by 11 bases and J by 5 bases, with 21 bases between the two germline ends. The CDR3 DNA reads as TGTGCCGGTCTAAAGGAGGGGAAAGGGACCGGGGAGCTGTTTTTT. It translates to CAGLKEGKGTGELFF.

V usage is TRBV7-6 and J usage is TRBJ2-1, with 7 bases lining up with TRBD1. Trimming removed 1 base from V and 8 bases from J; junction bases left unmatched: 11. This CDR3 has 16 residues. CDR1 and CDR2 from the germline V gene are SGHVS and FNYEAQ. The CDR3 DNA follows: TGTGCCAGCAGCTTAGTCGGGCAGGGGGTCGGAGATGAGCAGTTCTTC. Translation: CASSLVGQGVGDEQFF.

The chain uses TRBV2 and TRBJ1-1, with D maybe TRBD1 (5 bases). V was shortened by 7 bases and J by 11 bases, with 14 bases between the two germline ends. This CDR3 has 11 residues. CDR1 SNHLY and CDR2 FYNNEI come from the germline V gene. The CDR3 region is CASTSRVTAFF. CDR3 coding DNA: TGTGCCAGCACCTCCAGGGTTACGGCTTTCTTT.